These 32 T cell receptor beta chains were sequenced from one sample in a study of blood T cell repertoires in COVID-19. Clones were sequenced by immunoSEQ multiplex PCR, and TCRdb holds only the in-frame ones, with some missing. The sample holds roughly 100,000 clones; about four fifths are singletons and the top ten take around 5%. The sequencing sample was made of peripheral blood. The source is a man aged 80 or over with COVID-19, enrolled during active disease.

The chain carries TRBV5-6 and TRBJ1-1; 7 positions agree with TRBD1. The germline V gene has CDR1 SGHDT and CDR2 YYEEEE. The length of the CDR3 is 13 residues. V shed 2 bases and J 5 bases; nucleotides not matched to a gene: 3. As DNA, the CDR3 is TGTGCCAGCAGCTTCGACAGGGATACTGAAGCTTTCTTT. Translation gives CASSFDRDTEAFF.

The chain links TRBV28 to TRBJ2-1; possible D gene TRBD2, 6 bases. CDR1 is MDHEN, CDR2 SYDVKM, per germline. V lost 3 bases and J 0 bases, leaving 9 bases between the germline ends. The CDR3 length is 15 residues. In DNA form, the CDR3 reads TGTGCCAGCAGTTTGGGGGGTCCCTCCTACAATGAGCAGTTCTTC. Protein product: CASSLGGPSYNEQFF.

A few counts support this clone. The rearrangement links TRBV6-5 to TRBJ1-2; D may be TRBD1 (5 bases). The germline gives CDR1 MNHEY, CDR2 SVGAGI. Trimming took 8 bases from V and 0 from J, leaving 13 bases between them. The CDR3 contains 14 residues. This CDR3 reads CASRETDANYGYTF. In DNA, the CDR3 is TGTGCCAGCCGCGAGACAGACGCTAACTATGGCTACACCTTC.

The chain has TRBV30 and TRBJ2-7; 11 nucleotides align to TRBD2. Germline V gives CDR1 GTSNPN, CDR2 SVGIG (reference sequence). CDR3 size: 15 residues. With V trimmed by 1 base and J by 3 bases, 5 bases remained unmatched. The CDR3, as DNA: TGTGCCTGGAGTGCCGGGACTAGCGGCCTCTACGAGCAGTACTTC. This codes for CAWSAGTSGLYEQYF.

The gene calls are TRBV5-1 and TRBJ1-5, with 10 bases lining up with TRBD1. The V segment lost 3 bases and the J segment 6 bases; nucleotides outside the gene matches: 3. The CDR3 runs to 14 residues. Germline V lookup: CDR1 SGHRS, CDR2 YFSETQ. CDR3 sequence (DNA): TGCGCCAGCAGCTATGGGACAGGGGTTCAGCCCCAGCATTTT. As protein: CASSYGTGVQPQHF.

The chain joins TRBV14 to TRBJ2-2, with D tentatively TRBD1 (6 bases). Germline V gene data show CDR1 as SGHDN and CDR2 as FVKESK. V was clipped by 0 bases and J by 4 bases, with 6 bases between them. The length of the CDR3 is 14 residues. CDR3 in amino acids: CASSQETGTGELFF. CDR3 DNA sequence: TGTGCCAGCAGCCAAGAGACAGGCACCGGGGAGCTGTTTTTT.

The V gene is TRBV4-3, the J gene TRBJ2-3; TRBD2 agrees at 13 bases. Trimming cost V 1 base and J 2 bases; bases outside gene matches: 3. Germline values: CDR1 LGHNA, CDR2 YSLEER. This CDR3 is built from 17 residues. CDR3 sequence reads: CASSQGGLAGNTDTQYF. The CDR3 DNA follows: TGCGCCAGCAGCCAAGGGGGACTAGCGGGGAACACAGATACGCAGTATTTT.

CDR3 DNA: TGTGCCAGCAGCCGACAGGGGGCTGGAAACACCATATATTTT. This sequence encodes CASSRQGAGNTIYF. V and J are TRBV6-5 and TRBJ1-3; 9 nucleotides agree with TRBD1. Germline values: CDR1 MNHEY, CDR2 SVGAGI. The trim removed 6 bases at V and 2 bases at J, leaving 2 bases unmatched. CDR3 length equals 14 residues.

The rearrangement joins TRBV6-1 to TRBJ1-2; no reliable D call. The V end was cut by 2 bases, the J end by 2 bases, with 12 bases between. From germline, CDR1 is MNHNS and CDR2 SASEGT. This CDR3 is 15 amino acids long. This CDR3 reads CASSEPYYPNYGYTF. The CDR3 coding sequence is TGTGCCAGCAGTGAACCCTACTACCCAAACTATGGCTACACCTTC.

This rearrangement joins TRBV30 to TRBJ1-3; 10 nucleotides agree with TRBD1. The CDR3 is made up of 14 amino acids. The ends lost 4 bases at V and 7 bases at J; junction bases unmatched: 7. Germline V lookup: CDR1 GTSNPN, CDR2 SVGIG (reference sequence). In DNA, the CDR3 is TGTGCCTGGACCCCTTGGGGACAGGGGAACACCATATATTTT. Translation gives CAWTPWGQGNTIYF.

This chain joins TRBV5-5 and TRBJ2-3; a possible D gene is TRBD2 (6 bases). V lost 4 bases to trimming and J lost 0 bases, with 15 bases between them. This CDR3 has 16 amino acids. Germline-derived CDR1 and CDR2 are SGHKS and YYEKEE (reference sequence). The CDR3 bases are TGTGCCAGCAGCCACCAAGTAAGCGGGAGCACAGATACGCAGTATTTT. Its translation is CASSHQVSGSTDTQYF.

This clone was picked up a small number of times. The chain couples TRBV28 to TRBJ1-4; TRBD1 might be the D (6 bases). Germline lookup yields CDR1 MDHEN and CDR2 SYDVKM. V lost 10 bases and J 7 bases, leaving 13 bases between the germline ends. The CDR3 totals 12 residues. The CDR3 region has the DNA TGTGCCACCACAAGGGGGTTTGAAAAACTGTTTTTT. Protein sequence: CATTRGFEKLFF. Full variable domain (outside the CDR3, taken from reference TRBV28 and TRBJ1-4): DVKVTQSSRYLVKRTGEKVFLECVQDMDHENMFWYRQDPGLGLRLIYFSYDVKMKEKGDIPEGYSVSREKKERFSLILESASTNQTSMYLCATTRGFEKLFFGSGTQLSVL.

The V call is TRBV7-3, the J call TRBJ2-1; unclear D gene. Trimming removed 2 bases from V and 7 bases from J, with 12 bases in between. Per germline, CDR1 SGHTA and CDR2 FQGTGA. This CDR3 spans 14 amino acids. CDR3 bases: TGTGCCAGCAGCTTAGAACGCGATTTAAATGAGCAGTTCTTC. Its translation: CASSLERDLNEQFF.

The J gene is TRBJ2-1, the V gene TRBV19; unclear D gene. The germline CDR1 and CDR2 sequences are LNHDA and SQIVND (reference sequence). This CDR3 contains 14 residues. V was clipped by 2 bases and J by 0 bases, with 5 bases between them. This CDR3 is CASSISSSYNEQFF. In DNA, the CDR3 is TGTGCCAGTAGTATAAGTAGCTCCTACAATGAGCAGTTCTTC. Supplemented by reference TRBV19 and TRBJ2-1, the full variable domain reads DGGITQSPKYLFRKEGQNVTLSCEQNLNHDAMYWYRQDPGQGLRLIYYSQIVNDFQKGDIAEGYSVSREKKESFPLTVTSAQKNPTAFYLCASSISSSYNEQFFGPGTRLTVL.

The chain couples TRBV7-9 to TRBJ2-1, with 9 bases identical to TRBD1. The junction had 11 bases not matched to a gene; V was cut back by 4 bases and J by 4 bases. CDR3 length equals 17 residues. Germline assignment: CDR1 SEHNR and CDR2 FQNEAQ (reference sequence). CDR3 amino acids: CASSSPRTGAFYNEQFF. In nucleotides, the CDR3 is TGTGCCAGCAGCTCACCCAGGACAGGGGCTTTTTACAATGAGCAGTTCTTC.

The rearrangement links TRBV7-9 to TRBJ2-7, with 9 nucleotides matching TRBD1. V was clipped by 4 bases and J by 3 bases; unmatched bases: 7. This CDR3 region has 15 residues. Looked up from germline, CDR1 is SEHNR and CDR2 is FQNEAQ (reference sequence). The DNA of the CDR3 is TGTGCCAGCAGCTCCACGGACAGGGGTTACTACGAGCAGTACTTC. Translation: CASSSTDRGYYEQYF.

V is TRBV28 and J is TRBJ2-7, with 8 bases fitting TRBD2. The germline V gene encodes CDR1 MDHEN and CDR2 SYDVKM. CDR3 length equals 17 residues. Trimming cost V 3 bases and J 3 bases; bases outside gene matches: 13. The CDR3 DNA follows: TGTGCCAGCAGTTTTACTCTTCAAGCGGGAGAGAACTACGAGCAGTACTTC. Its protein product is CASSFTLQAGENYEQYF.

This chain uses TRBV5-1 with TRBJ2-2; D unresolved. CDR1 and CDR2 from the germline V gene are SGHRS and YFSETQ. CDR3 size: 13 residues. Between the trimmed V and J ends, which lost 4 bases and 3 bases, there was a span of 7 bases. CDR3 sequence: CASSNSYTGELFF. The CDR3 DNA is TGCGCCAGCAGCAATAGTTACACCGGGGAGCTGTTTTTT.

This CDR3 reads CASSQGLRTDSYEQYF. DNA of the CDR3: TGCGCCAGCAGCCAAGGGCTTAGGACTGATTCCTACGAGCAGTACTTC. The chain couples TRBV4-1 to TRBJ2-7, with D possibly matching TRBD2 (5 bases). V was clipped by 1 base and J by 1 base, with 14 bases between them. The CDR3 is 16 amino acids. The germline CDR1 and CDR2 sequences are MGHRA and YSYEKL.

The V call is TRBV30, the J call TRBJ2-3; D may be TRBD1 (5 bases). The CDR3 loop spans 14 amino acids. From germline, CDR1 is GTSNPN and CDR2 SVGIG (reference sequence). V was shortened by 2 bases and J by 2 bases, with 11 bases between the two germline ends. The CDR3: CAWSPRVDTDTQYF. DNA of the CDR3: TGTGCCTGGAGTCCCAGGGTTGACACAGATACGCAGTATTTT.

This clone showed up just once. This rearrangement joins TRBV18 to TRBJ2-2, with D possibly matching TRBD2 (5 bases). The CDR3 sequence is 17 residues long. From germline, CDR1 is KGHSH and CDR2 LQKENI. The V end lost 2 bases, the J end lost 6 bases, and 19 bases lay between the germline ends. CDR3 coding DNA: TGTGCCAGCTCACCAATCTTCGTGGGAGAAGCCGCCGGGGAGCTGTTTTTT. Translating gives CASSPIFVGEAAGELFF.

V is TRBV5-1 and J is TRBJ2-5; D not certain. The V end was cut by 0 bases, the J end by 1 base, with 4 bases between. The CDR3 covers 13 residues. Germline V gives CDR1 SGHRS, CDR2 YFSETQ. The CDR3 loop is CASSLGSQETQYF. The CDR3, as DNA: TGCGCCAGCAGCTTGGGCAGCCAAGAGACCCAGTACTTC.

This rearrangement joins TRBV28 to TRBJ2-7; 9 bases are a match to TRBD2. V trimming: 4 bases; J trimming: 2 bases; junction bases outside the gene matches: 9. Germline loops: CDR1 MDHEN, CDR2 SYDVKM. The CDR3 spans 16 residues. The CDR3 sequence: CASSWLAGRVTYEQYF. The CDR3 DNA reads TGTGCCAGCAGTTGGCTAGCGGGAAGGGTAACCTACGAGCAGTACTTC. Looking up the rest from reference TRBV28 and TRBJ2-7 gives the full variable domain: DVKVTQSSRYLVKRTGEKVFLECVQDMDHENMFWYRQDPGLGLRLIYFSYDVKMKEKGDIPEGYSVSREKKERFSLILESASTNQTSMYLCASSWLAGRVTYEQYFGPGTRLTVT.

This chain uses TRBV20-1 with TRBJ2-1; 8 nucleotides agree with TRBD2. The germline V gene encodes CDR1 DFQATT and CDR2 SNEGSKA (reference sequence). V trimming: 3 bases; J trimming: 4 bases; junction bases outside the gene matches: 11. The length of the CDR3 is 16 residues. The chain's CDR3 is CSASIFTGGLYNEQFF. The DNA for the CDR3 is TGCAGTGCTAGTATATTTACGGGGGGGTTGTACAATGAGCAGTTCTTC.

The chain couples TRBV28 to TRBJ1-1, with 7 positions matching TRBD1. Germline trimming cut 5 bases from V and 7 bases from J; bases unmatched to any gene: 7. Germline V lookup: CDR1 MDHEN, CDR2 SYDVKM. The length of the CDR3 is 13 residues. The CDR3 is CASSPGGPREAFF. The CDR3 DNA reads TGTGCCAGCAGTCCAGGGGGACCTCGTGAAGCTTTCTTT.

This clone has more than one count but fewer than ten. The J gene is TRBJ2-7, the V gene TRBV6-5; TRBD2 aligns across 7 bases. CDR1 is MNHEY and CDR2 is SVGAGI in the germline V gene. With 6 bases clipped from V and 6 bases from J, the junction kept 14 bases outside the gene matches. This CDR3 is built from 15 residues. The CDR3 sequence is CASRIRSGTRLEQYF. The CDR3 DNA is TGTGCCAGCAGGATCAGAAGCGGGACCCGCCTCGAGCAGTACTTC.

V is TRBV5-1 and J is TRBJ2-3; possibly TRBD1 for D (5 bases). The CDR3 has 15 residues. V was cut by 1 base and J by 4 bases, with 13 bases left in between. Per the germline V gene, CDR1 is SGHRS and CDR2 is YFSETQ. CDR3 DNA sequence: TGCGCCAGCAGCTTGTTTGGCAGGGTCGCAGATACGCAGTATTTT. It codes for CASSLFGRVADTQYF.

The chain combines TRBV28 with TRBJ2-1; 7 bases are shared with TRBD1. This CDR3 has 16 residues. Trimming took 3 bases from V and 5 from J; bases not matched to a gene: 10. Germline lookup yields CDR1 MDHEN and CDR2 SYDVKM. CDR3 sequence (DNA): TGTGCCAGCAGTTTTTATGGGACAGCAAGACACAATGAGCAGTTCTTC. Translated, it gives CASSFYGTARHNEQFF.

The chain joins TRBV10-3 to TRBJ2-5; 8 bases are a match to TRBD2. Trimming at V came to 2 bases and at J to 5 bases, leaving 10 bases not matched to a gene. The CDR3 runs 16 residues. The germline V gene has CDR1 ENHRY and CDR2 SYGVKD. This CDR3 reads CAISERGSGAGETQYF. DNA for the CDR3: TGTGCCATCAGTGAGCGGGGTAGCGGGGCCGGGGAGACCCAGTACTTC.

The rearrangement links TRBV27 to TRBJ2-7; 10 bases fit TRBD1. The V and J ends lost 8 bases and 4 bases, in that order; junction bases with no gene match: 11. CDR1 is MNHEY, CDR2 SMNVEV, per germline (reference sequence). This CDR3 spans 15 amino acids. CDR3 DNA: TGTGCCAGCCGCAAACTAGGGACAGGGGTATACGAGCAGTACTTC. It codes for CASRKLGTGVYEQYF.

The CDR3, as DNA: TGCGCCAGCAGCCCTTCGGGACAGACGGGCTACACCTTC. Protein: CASSPSGQTGYTF. V gene TRBV10-1 combines with J gene TRBJ1-2; TRBD1 agrees at 7 bases. The germline V gene encodes CDR1 WNHNN and CDR2 SYGVQD (reference sequence). V was clipped by 6 bases and J by 8 bases; unmatched bases: 9. CDR3 size: 13 residues.

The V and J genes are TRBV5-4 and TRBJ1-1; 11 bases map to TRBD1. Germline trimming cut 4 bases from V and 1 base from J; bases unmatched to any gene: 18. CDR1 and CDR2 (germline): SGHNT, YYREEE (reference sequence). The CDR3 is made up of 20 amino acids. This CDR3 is CASSPPNLGQGEGRNTEAFF. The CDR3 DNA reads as TGTGCCAGCAGCCCTCCAAATCTGGGACAGGGGGAGGGTCGGAACACTGAAGCTTTCTTT. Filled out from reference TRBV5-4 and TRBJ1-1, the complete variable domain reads ETGVTQSPTHLIKTRGQQVTLRCSSQSGHNTVSWYQQALGQGPQFIFQYYREEENGRGNFPPRFSGLQFPNYSSELNVNALELDDSALYLCASSPPNLGQGEGRNTEAFFGQGTRLTVV.